This T cell receptor (beta chain) came from a study of OX40 agonist ivuxolimab in advanced cancers. The overall study: Patients' therapy was ivuxolimab, an antibody that acts as an agonist of OX40 (CD134). Three patients got partial responses; one had hepatocellular carcinoma and two had cutaneous melanoma.

Sequencing used immunoSEQ multiplex PCR; TCRdb keeps in-frame clones, though not all of them. The sample contains roughly 35,000 clones, roughly 80% of which appear only once. The CDR3 extends over 14 amino acids. V was shortened by 0 bases and J by 6 bases, with 12 bases between the two germline ends. Germline CDR1 WNHNN, CDR2 SYGVQD (reference sequence). This specimen was CD4+ or CD8+ T cells sorted from blood, taken in a trial of the OX40 agonist ivuxolimab. This TCR was recovered from an adult with an advanced solid tumor such as melanoma, head and neck, liver or kidney cancer. The rearrangement uses TRBV10-1 and TRBJ2-7; tentative D call: TRBD2 (6 bases). The CDR3 sequence: CASSESGGIGEQYF. DNA for the CDR3: TGCGCCAGCAGTGAGTCCGGGGGTATTGGCGAGCAGTACTTC.